This T cell receptor (beta chain) comes out of a study of cytomegalovirus exposure and HLA in healthy donors. Whole-study results and caveats: There were some public TCRs occurring in many donors, but most TCR sequences were rare.

The CDR3 length is 15 residues. J was trimmed by 3 bases and V by 0 bases; bases with no gene match: 4. Per germline, CDR1 SGDLS and CDR2 YYNGEE. Data came from immunoSEQ multiplex PCR; TCRdb stores just in-frame clones and leaves some out. The sample records more than 110,000 clones, approximately 84% being singletons. Remarks on this clone: The antigen is undetermined.

Sequenced material: PBMCs. The sequence came from a woman aged 25-40 years in good health and CMV-seronegative. The chain has TRBV9 and TRBJ2-7; 9 bases are shared with TRBD1. The CDR3 DNA sequence: TGTGCCAGCAGCGTAGAGCCGGGACAGGGCTACGAGCAGTACTTC. It translates to CASSVEPGQGYEQYF.